The rows below give T cell receptor beta chains drawn from one sample of a study of blood T cell repertoires in COVID-19. This table comes from immunoSEQ multiplex PCR, and its TCRdb copy is limited to in-frame clones, with some not included. This repertoire shows under 300,000 clones, approximately 86% found once; its top ten account for about 0.8%. The source material was peripheral blood. The receptors were sampled from a woman aged 25 to 45 with acute or convalescent COVID-19. Each CDR3 is given with its conserved first and last residue. The order of the fields is D gene, J gene, clone size, V gene, CDR3 protein, CDR3 DNA. The D gene is left open where the match is weak. Not all rows give a size; the values are once, few, many and, for expanded clones, a class.

D: .; J: TRBJ1-2; size: .; V: TRBV3-1/TRBV3-2; CDR3: CASSPSGGEDGFSYGYTF; DNA: TGTGCCAGCAGCCCCAGTGGAGGGGAGGACGGATTTTCCTATGGCTACACCTTC
D: TRBD2; J: TRBJ2-7; size: .; V: TRBV11-3; CDR3: CASSSNAGLAGVEQYF; DNA: TGTGCCAGCAGCTCAAACGCGGGACTAGCGGGAGTCGAGCAGTACTTC
D: TRBD2; J: TRBJ2-1; size: .; V: TRBV19; CDR3: CASSIPLAGGYNEQFF; DNA: TGTGCCAGTAGTATACCGTTAGCGGGAGGATACAATGAGCAGTTCTTC
D: .; J: TRBJ1-2; size: once; V: TRBV19; CDR3: CASSIGTTSRGAQYGYTF; DNA: TGTGCCAGTAGTATAGGAACGACCTCCCGGGGGGCGCAGTACGGCTACACCTTC
D: .; J: TRBJ2-5; size: .; V: TRBV25-1; CDR3: CASSEFGAGPPGTQYF; DNA: TGTGCCAGCAGTGAATTCGGCGCGGGGCCCCCGGGGACCCAGTACTTC
D: TRBD2; J: TRBJ2-1; size: .; V: TRBV4-3; CDR3: CASSQDWLAGGPGNNEQFF; DNA: TGCGCCAGCAGCCAAGATTGGCTAGCGGGAGGGCCAGGGAACAATGAGCAGTTCTTC
D: .; J: TRBJ1-6; size: .; V: TRBV2; CDR3: CASTRTGIYNSPLHF; DNA: TGTGCCAGCACCAGAACAGGGATCTATAATTCACCCCTCCACTTT
D: .; J: TRBJ1-6; size: .; V: TRBV13; CDR3: CASSLEHSPLHF; DNA: TGTGCCAGCAGCTTAGAGCATTCACCCCTCCACTTT
D: .; J: TRBJ2-3; size: once; V: TRBV7-9; CDR3: CASSPKGPDTQYF; DNA: TGTGCCAGCAGCCCCAAGGGGCCAGATACGCAGTATTTT
D: .; J: TRBJ1-2; size: .; V: TRBV6-5; CDR3: CASYRNYGYTF; DNA: TGTGCCAGCTACAGAAACTATGGCTACACCTTC
D: .; J: TRBJ1-4; size: .; V: TRBV6-5; CDR3: CASSYGDTQEKLFF; DNA: TGTGCCAGCAGTTACGGGGACACCCAAGAAAAACTGTTTTTT
D: .; J: TRBJ1-1; size: .; V: TRBV6-6; CDR3: CASSYSPRQRTEAFF; DNA: TGTGCCAGCAGTTACTCCCCTAGACAGAGGACTGAAGCTTTCTTT
D: TRBD2; J: TRBJ2-5; size: .; V: TRBV27; CDR3: CASRAGLAGMETQYF; DNA: TGTGCCAGCAGGGCGGGACTAGCGGGAATGGAGACCCAGTACTTC
D: TRBD1; J: TRBJ1-6; size: .; V: TRBV6-2/TRBV6-3; CDR3: CASSYSGQGESPLHF; DNA: TGTGCCAGCAGTTACTCGGGACAGGGGGAGTCACCCCTCCACTTT
D: .; J: TRBJ1-1; size: .; V: TRBV4-2; CDR3: CASSNQGSTEAFF; DNA: TGTGCCAGCAGCAACCAGGGATCGACTGAAGCTTTCTTT
D: .; J: TRBJ2-1; size: .; V: TRBV14; CDR3: CASSGLLNAYNEQFF; DNA: TGTGCCAGCAGCGGACTACTTAACGCCTACAATGAGCAGTTCTTC
D: .; J: TRBJ1-5; size: .; V: TRBV10-1; CDR3: CASSELSGRGTWGKSGQPQHF; DNA: TGCGCCAGCAGTGAGCTTTCGGGCAGGGGAACGTGGGGGAAATCGGGGCAGCCCCAGCATTTT
D: .; J: TRBJ2-3; size: .; V: TRBV29-1; CDR3: CSVERTLIDTQYF; DNA: TGCAGCGTTGAAAGGACATTGATAGATACGCAGTATTTT
D: TRBD2; J: TRBJ2-5; size: .; V: TRBV27; CDR3: CASSPHRTSVGQETQYF; DNA: TGTGCCAGCAGTCCCCATCGGACTAGCGTGGGGCAAGAGACCCAGTACTTC
D: .; J: TRBJ1-5; size: .; V: TRBV12-3/TRBV12-4; CDR3: CASSLRDYQPQHF; DNA: TGTGCCAGCAGTCTCAGGGATTATCAGCCCCAGCATTTT
D: TRBD1; J: TRBJ1-3; size: once; V: TRBV12-5; CDR3: CASGDRANTIYF; DNA: TGTGCTAGTGGGGACAGGGCCAACACCATATATTTT
D: .; J: TRBJ1-6; size: .; V: TRBV2; CDR3: CASSEVWQGNSPLHF; DNA: TGTGCCAGCAGTGAAGTATGGCAGGGGAATTCACCCCTCCACTTT
D: .; J: TRBJ2-7; size: .; V: TRBV25-1; CDR3: CASSGLAYEQYF; DNA: TGTGCCAGCAGTGGGCTAGCCTACGAGCAGTACTTC